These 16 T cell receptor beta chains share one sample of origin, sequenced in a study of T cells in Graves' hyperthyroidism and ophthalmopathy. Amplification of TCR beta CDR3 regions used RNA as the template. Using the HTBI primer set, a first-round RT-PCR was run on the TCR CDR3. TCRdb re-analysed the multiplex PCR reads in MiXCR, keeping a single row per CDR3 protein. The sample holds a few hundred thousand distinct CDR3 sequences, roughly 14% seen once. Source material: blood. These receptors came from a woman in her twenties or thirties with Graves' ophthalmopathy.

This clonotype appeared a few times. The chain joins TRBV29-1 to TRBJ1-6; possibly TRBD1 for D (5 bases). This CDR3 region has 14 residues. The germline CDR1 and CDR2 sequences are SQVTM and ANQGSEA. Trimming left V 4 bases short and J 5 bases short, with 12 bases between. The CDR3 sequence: CSVAWGRDNSPLHF. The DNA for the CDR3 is TGCAGCGTTGCTTGGGGGAGGGATAATTCACCCCTCCACTTT.

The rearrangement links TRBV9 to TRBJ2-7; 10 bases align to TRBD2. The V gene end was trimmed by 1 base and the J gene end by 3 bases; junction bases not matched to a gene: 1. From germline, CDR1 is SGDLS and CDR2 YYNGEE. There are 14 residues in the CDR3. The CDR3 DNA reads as TGTGCCAGCAGCGTATTAGCGGGGGGCTACGAGCAGTACTTC. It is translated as CASSVLAGGYEQYF.

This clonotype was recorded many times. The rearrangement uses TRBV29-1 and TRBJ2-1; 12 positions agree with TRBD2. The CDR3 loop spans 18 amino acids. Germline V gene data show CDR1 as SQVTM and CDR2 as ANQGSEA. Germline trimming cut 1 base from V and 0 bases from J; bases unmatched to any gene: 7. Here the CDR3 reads CSVEGLAGAQSSYNEQFF. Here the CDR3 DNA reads TGCAGCGTTGAAGGACTAGCGGGGGCCCAAAGCTCCTACAATGAGCAGTTCTTC.

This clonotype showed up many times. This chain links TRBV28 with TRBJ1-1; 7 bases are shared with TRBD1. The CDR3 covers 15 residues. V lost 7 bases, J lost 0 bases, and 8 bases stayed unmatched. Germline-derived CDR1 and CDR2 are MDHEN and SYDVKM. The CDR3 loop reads CASTSFGTVNTEAFF. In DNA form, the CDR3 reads TGTGCCAGCACCTCGTTCGGGACAGTGAACACTGAAGCTTTCTTT.

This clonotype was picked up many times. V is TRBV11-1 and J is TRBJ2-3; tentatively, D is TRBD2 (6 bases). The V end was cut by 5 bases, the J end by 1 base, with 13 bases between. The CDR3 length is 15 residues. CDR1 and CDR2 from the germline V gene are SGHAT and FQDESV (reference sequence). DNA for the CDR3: TGTGCCAGCAGCGGAACTATAGCGGGCACAGATACGCAGTATTTT. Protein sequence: CASSGTIAGTDTQYF.

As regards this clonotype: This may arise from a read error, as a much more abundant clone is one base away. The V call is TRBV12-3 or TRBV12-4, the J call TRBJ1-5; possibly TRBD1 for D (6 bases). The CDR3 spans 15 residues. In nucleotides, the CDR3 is TGTGCCAGCGGTTTCGAAGGGGGGGTCAATCAGCCCCAGCATTTT. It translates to CASGFEGGVNQPQHF.

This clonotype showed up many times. The CDR3 nucleotides read TGTGCCAGCAGTGAAGGCATGATCGAGCAGTACTTC. It is translated as CASSEGMIEQYF. This rearrangement joins TRBV2 to TRBJ2-7; D not certain. Germline assignment: CDR1 SNHLY and CDR2 FYNNEI. V lost 1 base and J 6 bases, leaving 7 bases between the germline ends. The CDR3 covers 12 residues.

CDR3 in DNA: TGTGCCAGCAGTGAAGGAGAGCTTGGGGCCAAAAACATTCAGTACTTC. It specifies CASSEGELGAKNIQYF. The chain uses TRBV6-1 and TRBJ2-4; D unclear. This CDR3 is built from 16 residues. The germline V gene has CDR1 MNHNS and CDR2 SASEGT. The germline V and J ends were trimmed by 1 base and 1 base, with 11 bases remaining between them.

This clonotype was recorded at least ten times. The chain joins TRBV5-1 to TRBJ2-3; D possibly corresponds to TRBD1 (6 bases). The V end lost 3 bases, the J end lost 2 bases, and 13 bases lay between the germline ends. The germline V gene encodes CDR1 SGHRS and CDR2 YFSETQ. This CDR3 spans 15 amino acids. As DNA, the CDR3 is TGCGCCAGCAGCTATCGGACAGATCACACAGATACGCAGTATTTT. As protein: CASSYRTDHTDTQYF.

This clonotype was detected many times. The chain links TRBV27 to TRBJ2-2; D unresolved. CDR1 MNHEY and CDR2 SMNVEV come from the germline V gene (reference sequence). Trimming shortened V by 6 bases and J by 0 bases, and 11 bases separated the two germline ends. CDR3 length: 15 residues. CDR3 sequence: CASRESPANTGELFF. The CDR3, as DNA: TGTGCCAGCAGAGAAAGCCCCGCGAACACCGGGGAGCTGTTTTTT.

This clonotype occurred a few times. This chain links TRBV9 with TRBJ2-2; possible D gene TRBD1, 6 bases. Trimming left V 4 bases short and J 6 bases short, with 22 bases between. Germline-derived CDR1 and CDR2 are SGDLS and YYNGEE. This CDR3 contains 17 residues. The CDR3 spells CASSPRVSRGKAGELFF. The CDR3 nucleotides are TGTGCCAGCAGCCCCCGTGTGTCGAGGGGGAAGGCCGGGGAGCTGTTTTTT.

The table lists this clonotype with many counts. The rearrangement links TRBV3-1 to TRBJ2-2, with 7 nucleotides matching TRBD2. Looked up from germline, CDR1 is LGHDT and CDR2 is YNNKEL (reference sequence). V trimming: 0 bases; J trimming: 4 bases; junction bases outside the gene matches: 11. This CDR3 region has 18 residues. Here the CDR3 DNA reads TGTGCCAGCAGCCAAGATCTACGAGCGGGGAATTTCACCGGGGAGCTGTTTTTT. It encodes CASSQDLRAGNFTGELFF.

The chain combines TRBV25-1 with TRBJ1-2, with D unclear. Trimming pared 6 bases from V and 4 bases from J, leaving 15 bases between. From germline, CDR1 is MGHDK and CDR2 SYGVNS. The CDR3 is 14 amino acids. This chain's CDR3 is CASRDPGSPYGYTF. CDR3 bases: TGTGCCAGCAGAGATCCGGGGTCCCCCTATGGCTACACCTTC.

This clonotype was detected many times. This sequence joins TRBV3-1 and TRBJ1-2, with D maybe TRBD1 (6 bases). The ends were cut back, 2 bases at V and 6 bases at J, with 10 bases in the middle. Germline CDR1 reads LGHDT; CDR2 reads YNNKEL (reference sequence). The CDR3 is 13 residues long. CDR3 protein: CASSQKQGDGYTF. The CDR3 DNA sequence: TGTGCCAGCAGCCAAAAACAGGGAGATGGCTACACCTTC.

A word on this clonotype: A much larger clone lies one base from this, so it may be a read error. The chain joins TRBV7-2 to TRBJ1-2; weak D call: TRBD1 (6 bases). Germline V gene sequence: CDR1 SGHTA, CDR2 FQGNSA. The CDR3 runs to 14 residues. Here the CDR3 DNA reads TGTGCCAGCAGCTTAGCGGCAGGGGACTATGGCTGCACCTTC. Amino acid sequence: CASSLAAGDYGCTF.

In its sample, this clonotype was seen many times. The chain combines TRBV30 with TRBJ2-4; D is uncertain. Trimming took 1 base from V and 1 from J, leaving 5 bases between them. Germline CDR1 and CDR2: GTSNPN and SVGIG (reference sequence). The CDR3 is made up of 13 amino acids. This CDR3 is CAWSAGAKNIQYF. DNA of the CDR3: TGTGCCTGGAGTGCTGGGGCCAAAAACATTCAGTACTTC.